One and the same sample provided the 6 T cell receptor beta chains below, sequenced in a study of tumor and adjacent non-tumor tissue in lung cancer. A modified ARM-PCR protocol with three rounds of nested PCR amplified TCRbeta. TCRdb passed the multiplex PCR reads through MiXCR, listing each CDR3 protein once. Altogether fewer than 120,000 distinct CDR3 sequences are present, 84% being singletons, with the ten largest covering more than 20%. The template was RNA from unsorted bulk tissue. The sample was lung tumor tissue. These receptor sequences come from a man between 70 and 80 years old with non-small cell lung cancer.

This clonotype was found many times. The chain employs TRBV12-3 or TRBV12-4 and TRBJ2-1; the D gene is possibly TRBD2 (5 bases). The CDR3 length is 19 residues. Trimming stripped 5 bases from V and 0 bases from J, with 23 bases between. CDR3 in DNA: TGTGCCAGCAGTGGAGCGGACCCTCACCTCACCAGCTCCTACAATGAGCAGTTCTTC. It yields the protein CASSGADPHLTSSYNEQFF.

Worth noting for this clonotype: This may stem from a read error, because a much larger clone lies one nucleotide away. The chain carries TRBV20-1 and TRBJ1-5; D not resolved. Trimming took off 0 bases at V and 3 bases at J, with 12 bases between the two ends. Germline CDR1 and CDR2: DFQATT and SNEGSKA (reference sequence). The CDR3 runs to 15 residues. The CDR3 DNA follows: TGCAGTGCTAGAGAAACGATTGGGATCAATCAGCCCCAGCATTTT. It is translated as CSARETIGINQPQHF.

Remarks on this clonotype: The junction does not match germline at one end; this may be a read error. The CDR3 region has the DNA TGTGCCAGCAACCAACGTACCACGCAGTTTTTT. Protein product: CASNQRTTQFF. The J gene is TRBJ2-3, the V gene TRBV14; D is uncertain. The CDR3 extends over 11 amino acids. Looked up from germline, CDR1 is SGHDN and CDR2 is FVKESK.

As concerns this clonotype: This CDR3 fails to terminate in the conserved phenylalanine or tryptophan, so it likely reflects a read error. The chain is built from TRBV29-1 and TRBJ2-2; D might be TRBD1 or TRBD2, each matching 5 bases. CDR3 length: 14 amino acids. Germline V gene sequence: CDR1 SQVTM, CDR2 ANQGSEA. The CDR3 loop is CNADVAGGTGELFY. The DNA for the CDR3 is TGCAACGCTGACGTAGCTGGGGGCACCGGGGAGCTGTTTTAT.

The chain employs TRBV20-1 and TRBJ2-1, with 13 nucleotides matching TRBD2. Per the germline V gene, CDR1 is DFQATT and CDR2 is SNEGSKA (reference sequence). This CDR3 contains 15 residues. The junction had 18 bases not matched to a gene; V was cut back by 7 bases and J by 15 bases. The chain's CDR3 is CSGSTAGLAGEAPFF. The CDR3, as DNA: TGCAGTGGTAGCACTGCCGGACTAGCGGGAGAAGCCCCGTTCTTC.

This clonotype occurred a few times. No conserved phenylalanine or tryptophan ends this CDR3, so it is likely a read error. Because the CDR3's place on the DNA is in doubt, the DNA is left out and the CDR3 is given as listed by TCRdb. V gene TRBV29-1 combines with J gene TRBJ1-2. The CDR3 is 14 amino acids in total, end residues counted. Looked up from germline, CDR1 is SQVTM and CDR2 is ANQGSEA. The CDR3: CSAERGKANYGYTL.